Described below is a single TCR beta chain sequence and its context. Its specificity is unknown. From germline, CDR1 is KGHSH and CDR2 LQKENI. The CDR3 sequence is 15 residues long. Trimming cost V 2 bases and J 6 bases; bases outside gene matches: 10. The data belong to a study of cytomegalovirus exposure and HLA in healthy donors. Notes on the study in general: Many donors shared some public TCRs, even though most TCR sequences were rare. There were three CMV-associated chains whose specificity for CMV antigens was confirmed in vitro. The authors listed 164 TCR beta chains as cytomegalovirus-associated.

TCRdb keeps only in-frame clones here, not all; method: immunoSEQ multiplex PCR. The sample shows approximately 200,000 clones, over 80% of them seen only once. Sequenced: PBMCs. This receptor was identified in a woman aged 18-29 years in good health and CMV-seronegative. This chain links TRBV18 with TRBJ2-7; 7 bases fit TRBD1. CDR3 in DNA: TGTGCCAGCTCACCAGTCGGACAGGTCGGGGCCGAGCAGTACTTC. Encoded protein: CASSPVGQVGAEQYF.